Included here is one T cell receptor beta chain sequence, with context. Its cognate antigen has yet to be identified. Per-base quality was not reported, and no clone a single base away is much larger than it. Libraries were prepared through the immunoSEQ multiplex PCR assay. From the authors' description of their analysis: A statistical classification framework was built for diagnosing cytomegalovirus status from the catalog of TCR beta chain sequences. Held by TCRdb, this immuneACCESS table contains in-frame sequences only and omits some clones. Under half of the omission traces to an unresolved V gene where checked; the cause of the rest is unknown. For V, J and clone size, that table is used; D and trimming come from the DNA. Across this sample there are about 150,000 clones, with about 86% seen only once. The top ten clones comprise about 2.2% of the sample. This specimen belongs to a study of cytomegalovirus exposure and HLA in healthy donors (TCRdb year 2017). As for the study more broadly: A later analysis indicated that the roughly 130 validation repertoires were generated on the platform also employed for the 700 or so repertoires of the first cohort. The aim of the study was to test whether cataloging public T cell receptors could identify signatures of past pathogen exposure. Along with the roughly 700-subject first cohort, a separate validation cohort of approximately 110 different subjects was used. The study combined high-throughput TCR immunosequencing, statistical association of individual TCRs with disease status, and machine learning to predict cytomegalovirus infection status.

The study at large found these results: A later analysis lacked HLA typing for the validation cohort, so it scored co-occurrence in that cohort across all 110 or so repertoires. In a later analysis, TCRs clustered in the first cohort were found to also tend to co-occur in the 110 or so validation repertoires, with 94% of cluster scores above 0. In the study, roughly 160 TCR beta chains were listed as associated with cytomegalovirus. Most TCR sequences were seen in very few donors, while some public TCRs were found in many individuals. Cytomegalovirus status was reported to be diagnosed by the classifier with high specificity and sensitivity in both the original and validation cohorts. It was suggested by the authors that the approach could potentially be generalized to other disease states and immunological phenotypes. A few of the identified cytomegalovirus-associated TCR beta chains were confirmed in vitro to be specific for cytomegalovirus antigens.

Separate from the approximately 700-subject first cohort, the validation cohort of roughly 120 subjects was the group to which the donors belonged. This TCR was sampled from a human donor in good health. Sequencing was done on a sample of PBMCs.

The CDR3 region: CATSSRTGGYGELFF. The sequenced DNA is TGTGCCACCAGCAGTCGGACAGGGGGATATGGGGAGCTGTTTTTT. The sequence is built from TRBV15 and TRBJ2-2; the central 10 bases match TRBD1. The CDR3 runs 15 residues from the cysteine to the phenylalanine. Only CDR3 DNA remains: 45 bases, in frame from the first base. CDR1 and CDR2 (LNHNV, YYDKDF) derive from the germline V gene (reference sequence). Trimming removed 3 bases from V and 8 bases from J; the gene matches leave 6 bases unexplained. The CDR3 plus the reference TRBV15 and TRBJ2-2 genes for the other parts give the full variable domain: DAMVIQNPRYQVTQFGKPVTLSCSQTLNHNVMYWYQQKSSQAPKLLFHYYDKDFNNEADTPDNFQSRRPNTSFCFLDIRSPGLGDTAMYLCATSSRTGGYGELFFGEGSRLTVL.